A selection of T cell receptor beta chains follows, all from one sample in a study of early T cells in non-severe SARS-CoV-2 infection. One entry per CDR3 protein, called by TCRdb with MiXCR from the 5' RACE reads. The sample includes over 70,000 distinct CDR3 sequences, 13% to 15% of them seen just once. The sequenced sample consisted of whole blood. The receptors originated from an adult who was a healthcare worker with PCR-confirmed SARS-CoV-2 infection or an uninfected control (not recorded which). CDR3s include the opening cysteine and the closing phenylalanine or tryptophan. A D gene is named only where the DNA matches it firmly. Rows may omit the clone size; those that give it use once, few, many or a size class.

V gene	clone size	D gene	J gene	CDR3 DNA	CDR3 protein
TRBV25-1	-	-	TRBJ1-1	TGTGCCAGCGTAGATTCAGGGCGGAACACTGAAGCTTTCTTT	CASVDSGRNTEAFF
TRBV2	-	-	TRBJ1-1	TGTGCCAGCAGTGTAACAGGGAATGAAGCTTTCTTT	CASSVTGNEAFF
TRBV27	many	-	TRBJ2-1	TGTGCCAGCAGTCCACCGACAGGTGGCTCCTACAATGAGCAGTTCTTC	CASSPPTGGSYNEQFF
TRBV19	few	-	TRBJ2-7	TGTGCCAGTAGTGCGACAGTAGGCCACTACGAGCAGTACTTC	CASSATVGHYEQYF
TRBV29-1	-	TRBD1	TRBJ1-2	TGCAGCGTTGTGACAGGGGGCGCAAGCTACACCTTC	CSVVTGGASYTF
TRBV4-1	-	-	TRBJ1-5	TGCGCCAGCAGCCGGGCTACAAATCAGCCCCAGCATTTT	CASSRATNQPQHF
TRBV10-3	-	-	TRBJ2-3	TGTGCCATCACGCCGCGGATCGCAGATACGCAGTATTTT	CAITPRIADTQYF
TRBV2	-	-	TRBJ2-2	TGTGCCAGCAGTGAAGCTGGCAGGACGAACACCGGGGAGCTGTTTTTT	CASSEAGRTNTGELFF
TRBV7-2	-	TRBD1	TRBJ1-3	TGTGCCAGCAGCGTGAGACAGGGAACGTCGCCTGGAAACACCATATATTTT	CASSVRQGTSPGNTIYF
TRBV7-6	-	TRBD2	TRBJ2-3	TGTGCCAGCAGCCAGAGGGGACTAGCGAGCACAGATACGCAGTATTTT	CASSQRGLASTDTQYF
TRBV11-2	-	-	TRBJ1-2	TGTGCCAGCAGCTTAGGAGGCGGACAGCCCTATGGCTACACCTTC	CASSLGGGQPYGYTF
TRBV11-2	-	-	TRBJ1-5	TGTGCCAGCAGCTTAGATTTGGAGGGTGCGGATAATCAGCCCCAGCATTTT	CASSLDLEGADNQPQHF
TRBV27	few	-	TRBJ2-2	TGTGCCAGCAATACGCTGGGGGCCGGGGAGCTGTTTTTT	CASNTLGAGELFF
TRBV7-2	few	-	TRBJ2-7	TGTGCCAGCAGCGTCAGCGGAGATCCCTACGAGCAGTACTTC	CASSVSGDPYEQYF
TRBV29-1	-	TRBD2	TRBJ2-1	TGCAGCGGAGTGAGGACTAGCGGGAGAGTCTACAATGAGCAGTTCTTC	CSGVRTSGRVYNEQFF
TRBV6-1	few	-	TRBJ2-7	TGTGCCACTGGTTCATATCGTGGCTACGAGCAGTACTTC	CATGSYRGYEQYF
TRBV7-6	-	-	TRBJ1-5	TGTGCCAGCAGCTTACTTAAGGGTAGGGCTCAGCCCCAGCATTTT	CASSLLKGRAQPQHF
TRBV19	many	-	TRBJ2-1	TGTGCCAGTAGTATTGTTCCGGTAGGGGCGGCCTACAATGAGCAGTTCTTC	CASSIVPVGAAYNEQFF
TRBV7-9	medium-sized	-	TRBJ2-1	TGTGCCAGCAGCTTGTCGGGACTCGACAATGAGCAGTTCTTC	CASSLSGLDNEQFF
TRBV10-3	few	TRBD2	TRBJ2-7	TGTGCCGCAGGGTCGGGCGGGGGCTACGAGCAGTACTTC	CAAGSGGGYEQYF
TRBV7-8	few	-	TRBJ2-1	TGTGCCAGCAGCTTAGCTAGCGAGGAGTTCTTC	CASSLASEEFF
TRBV5-6	-	-	TRBJ2-7	TGTGCCAGCAGCGAATCACACGAGCAGTACTTC	CASSESHEQYF
TRBV18	few	-	TRBJ2-7	TGTGCCAGCTCACGCCCCGATAGCACTCAGTCCGAGCAGTACTTC	CASSRPDSTQSEQYF
TRBV20-1	-	TRBD2	TRBJ2-1	TGCAGTGCTTTCTTAGCGACTAGCGGGAACAATGAGCAGTTCTTC	CSAFLATSGNNEQFF
TRBV7-9	-	-	TRBJ2-1	TGTGCCAGCAGCCCCCAGACAGTACAGTTCTTC	CASSPQTVQFF
TRBV27	many	-	TRBJ1-3	TGTGCCAGCAGACCCTCGGACAGCTCTGGAAACACCATATATTTT	CASRPSDSSGNTIYF
TRBV27	few	TRBD1	TRBJ2-1	TGTGCCAGCAGTTTAGAGGGGGCTACCTACAATGAGCAGTTCTTC	CASSLEGATYNEQFF